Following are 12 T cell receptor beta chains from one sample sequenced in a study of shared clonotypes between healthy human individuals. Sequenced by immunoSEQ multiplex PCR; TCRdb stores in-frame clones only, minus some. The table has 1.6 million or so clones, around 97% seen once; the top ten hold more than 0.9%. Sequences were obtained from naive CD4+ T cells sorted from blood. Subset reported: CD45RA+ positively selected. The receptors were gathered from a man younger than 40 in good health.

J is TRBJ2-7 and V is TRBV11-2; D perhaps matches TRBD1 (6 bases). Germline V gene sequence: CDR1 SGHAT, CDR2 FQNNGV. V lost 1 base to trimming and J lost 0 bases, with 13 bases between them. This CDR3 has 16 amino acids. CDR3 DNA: TGTGCCAGCAGCTTAGGCCCGGCAGGGGTCTCCTACGAGCAGTACTTC. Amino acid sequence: CASSLGPAGVSYEQYF. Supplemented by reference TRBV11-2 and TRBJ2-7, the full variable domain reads EAGVAQSPRYKIIEKRQSVAFWCNPISGHATLYWYQQILGQGPKLLIQFQNNGVVDDSQLPKDRFSAERLKGVDSTLKIQPAKLEDSAVYLCASSLGPAGVSYEQYFGPGTRLTVT.

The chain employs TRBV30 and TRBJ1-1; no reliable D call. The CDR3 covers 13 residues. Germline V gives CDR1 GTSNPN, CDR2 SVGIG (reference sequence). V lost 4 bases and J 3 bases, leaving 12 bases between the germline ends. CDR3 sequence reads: CAWIWARDTEAFF. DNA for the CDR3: TGTGCCTGGATTTGGGCGAGGGACACTGAAGCTTTCTTT.

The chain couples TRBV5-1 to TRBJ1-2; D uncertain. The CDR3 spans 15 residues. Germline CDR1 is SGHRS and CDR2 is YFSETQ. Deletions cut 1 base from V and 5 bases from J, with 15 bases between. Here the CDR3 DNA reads TGCGCCAGCAGCTTGATCGGTGAAGCTGGATATGGCTACACCTTC. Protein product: CASSLIGEAGYGYTF.

The CDR3 sequence: CASSFGQVRDTQYF. The CDR3 nucleotides read TGCGCCAGCAGTTTCGGACAGGTTCGCGATACGCAGTATTTT. The rearrangement uses TRBV4-1 and TRBJ2-3, with 7 bases lining up with TRBD1. The junction had 9 bases not matched to a gene; V was cut back by 6 bases and J by 6 bases. Germline V gene sequence: CDR1 MGHRA, CDR2 YSYEKL. This CDR3 has 14 residues.

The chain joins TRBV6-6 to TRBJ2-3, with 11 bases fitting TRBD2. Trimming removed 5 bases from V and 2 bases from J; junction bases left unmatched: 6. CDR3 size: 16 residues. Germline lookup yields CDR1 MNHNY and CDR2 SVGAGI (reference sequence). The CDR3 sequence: CASSPRTSGSTDTQYF. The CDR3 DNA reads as TGTGCCAGCAGTCCCCGGACTAGCGGGTCCACAGATACGCAGTATTTT.

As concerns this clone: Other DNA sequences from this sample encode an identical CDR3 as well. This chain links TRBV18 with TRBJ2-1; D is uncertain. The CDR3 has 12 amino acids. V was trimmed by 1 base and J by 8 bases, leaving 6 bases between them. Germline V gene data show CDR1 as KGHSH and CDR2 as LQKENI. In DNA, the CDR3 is TGTGCCAGCTCACCACTTGGGGATGAGCAGTTCTTC. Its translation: CASSPLGDEQFF.

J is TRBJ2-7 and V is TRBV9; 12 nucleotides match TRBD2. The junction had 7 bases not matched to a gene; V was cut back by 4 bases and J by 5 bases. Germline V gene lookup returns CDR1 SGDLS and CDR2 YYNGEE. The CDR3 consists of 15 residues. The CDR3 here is CASSLGLAGSNEQYF. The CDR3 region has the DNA TGTGCCAGCAGCCTAGGACTAGCGGGGTCCAACGAGCAGTACTTC.

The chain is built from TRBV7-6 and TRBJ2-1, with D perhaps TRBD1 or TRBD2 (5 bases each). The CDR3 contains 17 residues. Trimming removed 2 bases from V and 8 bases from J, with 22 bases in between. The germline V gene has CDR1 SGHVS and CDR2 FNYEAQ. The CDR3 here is CASSLRLRDREGHEQFF. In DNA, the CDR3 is TGTGCCAGCAGCTTAAGGCTCCGGGACCGAGAGGGCCATGAGCAGTTCTTC.

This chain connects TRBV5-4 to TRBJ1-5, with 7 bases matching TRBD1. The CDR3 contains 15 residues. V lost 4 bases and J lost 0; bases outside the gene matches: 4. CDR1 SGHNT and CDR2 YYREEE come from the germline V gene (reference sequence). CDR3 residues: CASSRDRISNQPQHF. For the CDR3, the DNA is TGTGCCAGCAGCCGGGACAGAATTAGCAATCAGCCCCAGCATTTT.

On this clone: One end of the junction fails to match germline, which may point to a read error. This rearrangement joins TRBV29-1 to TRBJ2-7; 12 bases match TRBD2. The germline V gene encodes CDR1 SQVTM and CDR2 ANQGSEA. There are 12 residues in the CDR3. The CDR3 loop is CGRLAGEGEQYF. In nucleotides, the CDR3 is TGTGGCAGACTAGCGGGAGAGGGGGAGCAGTACTTC.

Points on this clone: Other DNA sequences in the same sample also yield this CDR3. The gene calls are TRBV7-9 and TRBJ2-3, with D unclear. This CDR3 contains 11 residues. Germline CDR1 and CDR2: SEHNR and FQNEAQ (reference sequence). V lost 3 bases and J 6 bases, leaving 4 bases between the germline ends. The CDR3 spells CASSFSDTQYF. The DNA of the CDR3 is TGTGCCAGCAGCTTTTCCGATACGCAGTATTTT.

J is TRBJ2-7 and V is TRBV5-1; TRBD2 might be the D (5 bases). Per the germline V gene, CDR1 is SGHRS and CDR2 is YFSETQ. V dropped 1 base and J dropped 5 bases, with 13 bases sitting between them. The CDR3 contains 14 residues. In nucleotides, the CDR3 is TGCGCCAGCAGCTTGAGCGGTGGTGGGGACGAGCAGTACTTC. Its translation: CASSLSGGGDEQYF. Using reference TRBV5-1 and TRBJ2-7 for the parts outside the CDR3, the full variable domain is KAGVTQTPRYLIKTRGQQVTLSCSPISGHRSVSWYQQTPGQGLQFLFEYFSETQRNKGNFPGRFSGRQFSNSRSEMNVSTLELGDSALYLCASSLSGGGDEQYFGPGTRLTVT.